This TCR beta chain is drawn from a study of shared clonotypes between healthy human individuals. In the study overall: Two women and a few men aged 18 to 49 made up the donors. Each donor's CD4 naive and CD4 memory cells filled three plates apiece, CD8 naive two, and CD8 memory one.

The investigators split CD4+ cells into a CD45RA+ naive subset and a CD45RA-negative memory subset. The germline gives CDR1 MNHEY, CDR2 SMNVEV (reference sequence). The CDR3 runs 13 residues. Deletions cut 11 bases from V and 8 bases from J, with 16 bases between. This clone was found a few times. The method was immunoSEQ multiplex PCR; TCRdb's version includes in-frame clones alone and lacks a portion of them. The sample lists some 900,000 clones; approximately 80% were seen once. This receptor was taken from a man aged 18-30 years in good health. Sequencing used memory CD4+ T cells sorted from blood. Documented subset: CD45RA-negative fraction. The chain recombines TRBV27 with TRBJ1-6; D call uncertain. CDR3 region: CASRPDSYSPLHF. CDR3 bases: TGTGCCTCCCGCCCCGATTCCTATTCACCCCTCCACTTT.